Described below is a single T cell receptor beta chain sequence and its context. The data are from a study of cytomegalovirus exposure and HLA in healthy donors. The study ran its PCR with 60 Vbeta and 13 Jbeta primers. Some clones are missing from TCRdb's copy, which holds only in-frame ones; the method was immunoSEQ multiplex PCR. The sample includes 150,000 to 190,000 clones, around 84% seen only once; the top ten take roughly 2.3%. V was pared by 7 bases and J by 1 base, with 13 bases between. CDR3 size: 14 residues. Per germline, CDR1 MNHNY and CDR2 SVGAGI (reference sequence). Sample: PBMCs. The receptor was isolated from a woman under 30 in good health and CMV-seronegative. The gene calls are TRBV6-6 and TRBJ1-1, with D uncertain. Written as DNA, the CDR3 is TGTGCCAGCACCAGAACGCGGGAGAACACTGAAGCTTTCTTT. This translates into CASTRTRENTEAFF.